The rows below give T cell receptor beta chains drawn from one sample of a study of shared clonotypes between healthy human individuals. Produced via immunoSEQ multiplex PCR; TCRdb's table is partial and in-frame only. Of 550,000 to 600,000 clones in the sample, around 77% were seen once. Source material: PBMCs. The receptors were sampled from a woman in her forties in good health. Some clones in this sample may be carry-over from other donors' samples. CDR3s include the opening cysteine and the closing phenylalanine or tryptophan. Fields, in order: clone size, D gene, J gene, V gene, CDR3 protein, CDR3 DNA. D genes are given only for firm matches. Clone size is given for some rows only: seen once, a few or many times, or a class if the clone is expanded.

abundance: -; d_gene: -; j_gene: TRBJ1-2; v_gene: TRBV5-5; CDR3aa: CASSPHFGGGYTF; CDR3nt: TGTGCCAGCAGCCCCCATTTCGGGGGCGGCTACACCTTC
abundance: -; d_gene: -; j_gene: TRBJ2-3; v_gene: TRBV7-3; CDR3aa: CASSFSGSISDTQYF; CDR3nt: TGTGCCAGCAGCTTCAGTGGGAGTATCTCAGATACGCAGTATTTT
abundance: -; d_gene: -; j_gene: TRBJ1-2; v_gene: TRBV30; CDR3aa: CAWSVIGQNYGYTF; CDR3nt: TGTGCCTGGAGTGTAATCGGACAGAACTATGGCTACACCTTC
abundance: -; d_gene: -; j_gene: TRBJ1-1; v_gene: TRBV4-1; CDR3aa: CASSQGGLNTEAFF; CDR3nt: TGCGCCAGCAGCCAGGGCGGATTGAACACTGAAGCTTTCTTT
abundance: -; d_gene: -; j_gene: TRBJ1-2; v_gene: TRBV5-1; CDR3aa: CASSRTPSYGYTF; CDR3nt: TGCGCCAGCAGCCGAACTCCAAGTTATGGCTACACCTTC
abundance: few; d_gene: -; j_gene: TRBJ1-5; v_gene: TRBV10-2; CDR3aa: CASSESQGIQPQHF; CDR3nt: TGCGCCAGCAGTGAGTCGCAGGGGATTCAGCCCCAGCATTTT
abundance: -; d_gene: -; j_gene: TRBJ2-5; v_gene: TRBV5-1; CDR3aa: CASSRHYPQETQYF; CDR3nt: TGCGCCAGCAGCCGCCATTACCCTCAAGAGACCCAGTACTTC
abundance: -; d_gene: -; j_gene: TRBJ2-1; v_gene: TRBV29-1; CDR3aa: CSVSGTRSYNEQFF; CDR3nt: TGCAGCGTCTCCGGGACTCGCTCCTACAATGAGCAGTTCTTC
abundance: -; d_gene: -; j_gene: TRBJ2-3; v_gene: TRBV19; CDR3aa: CASSIGGSTDTQYF; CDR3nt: TGTGCCAGTAGTATCGGAGGGAGCACAGATACGCAGTATTTT
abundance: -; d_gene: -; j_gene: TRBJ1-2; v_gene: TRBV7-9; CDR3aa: CASSLGLDGYTF; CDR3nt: TGTGCCAGCAGCTTAGGGTTAGATGGCTACACCTTC
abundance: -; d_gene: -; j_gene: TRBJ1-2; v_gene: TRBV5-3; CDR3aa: CASSLSGTDYGYTF; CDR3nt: TGTGCCAGCAGCCTCAGCGGGACGGATTATGGCTACACCTTC
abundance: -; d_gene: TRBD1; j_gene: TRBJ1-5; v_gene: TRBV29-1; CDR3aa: CSVGGDRENQPQHF; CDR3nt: TGCAGCGTTGGAGGTGACAGGGAGAATCAGCCCCAGCATTTT
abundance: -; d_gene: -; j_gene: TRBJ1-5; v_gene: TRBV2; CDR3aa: CASSPGTNQPQHF; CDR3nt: TGTGCCAGCAGTCCCGGGACCAATCAGCCCCAGCATTTT
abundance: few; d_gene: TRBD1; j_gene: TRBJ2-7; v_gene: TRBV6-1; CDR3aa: CASQADRGLYEQYF; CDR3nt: TGTGCCAGCCAGGCCGACAGGGGTCTTTACGAGCAGTACTTC
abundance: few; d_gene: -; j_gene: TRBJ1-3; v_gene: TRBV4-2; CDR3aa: CASSQDRGAGNTIYF; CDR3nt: TGTGCCAGCAGCCAAGATAGGGGGGCCGGAAACACCATATATTTT
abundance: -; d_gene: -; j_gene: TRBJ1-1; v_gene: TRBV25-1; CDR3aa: CASRGTGEAFF; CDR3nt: TGTGCCAGCAGGGGAACAGGCGAAGCTTTCTTT
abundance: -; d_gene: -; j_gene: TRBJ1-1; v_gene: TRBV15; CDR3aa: CATSTETANTEAFF; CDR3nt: TGTGCCACCAGCACGGAGACGGCGAACACTGAAGCTTTCTTT
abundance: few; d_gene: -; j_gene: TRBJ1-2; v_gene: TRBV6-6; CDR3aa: CASSYSRIDYGYTF; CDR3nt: TGTGCCAGCAGTTACTCGAGGATCGACTATGGCTACACCTTC
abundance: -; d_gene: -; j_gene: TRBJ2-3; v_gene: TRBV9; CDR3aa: CASSPRGYRADTQYF; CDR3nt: TGTGCCAGCAGCCCCAGGGGTTATCGGGCAGATACGCAGTATTTT
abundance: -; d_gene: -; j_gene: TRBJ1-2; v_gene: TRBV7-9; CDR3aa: CASSLEGIRGYTF; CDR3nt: TGTGCCAGCAGCTTAGAGGGGATCCGTGGCTACACCTTC
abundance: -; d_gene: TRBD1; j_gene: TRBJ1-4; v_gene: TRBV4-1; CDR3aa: CASSRQGASNEKLFF; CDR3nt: TGCGCCAGCAGTCGACAGGGGGCTTCTAATGAAAAACTGTTTTTT
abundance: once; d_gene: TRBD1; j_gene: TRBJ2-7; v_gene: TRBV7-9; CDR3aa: CASSLGTGVEEQYF; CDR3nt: TGTGCCAGCAGCTTGGGGACAGGGGTGGAGGAGCAGTACTTC
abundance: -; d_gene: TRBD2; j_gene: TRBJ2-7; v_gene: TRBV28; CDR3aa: CASRGRREGPGNEQYF; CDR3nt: TGTGCCAGCAGGGGGAGGCGGGAGGGCCCAGGGAACGAGCAGTACTTC
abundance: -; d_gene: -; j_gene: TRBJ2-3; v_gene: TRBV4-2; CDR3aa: CASSQDSGERADTQYF; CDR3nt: TGTGCCAGCAGCCAAGATTCGGGAGAGAGGGCAGATACGCAGTATTTT
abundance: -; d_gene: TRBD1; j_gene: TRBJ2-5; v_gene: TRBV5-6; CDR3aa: CASSLGLGQGEETQYF; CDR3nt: TGTGCCAGCAGCTTGGGTTTAGGGCAGGGGGAAGAGACCCAGTACTTC
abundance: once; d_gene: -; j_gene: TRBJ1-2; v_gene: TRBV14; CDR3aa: CASSQVQAQGYTF; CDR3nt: TGTGCCAGCAGCCAAGTGCAGGCGCAAGGCTACACCTTC
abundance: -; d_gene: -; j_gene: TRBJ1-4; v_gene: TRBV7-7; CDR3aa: CASSLLAWGGYEKLFF; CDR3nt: TGTGCTAGCAGCTTATTGGCATGGGGGGGGTATGAAAAACTGTTTTTT
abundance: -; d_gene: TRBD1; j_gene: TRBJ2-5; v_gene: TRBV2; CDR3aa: CASSSGTGGWETQYF; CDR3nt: TGTGCCAGCAGCTCCGGGACAGGGGGCTGGGAGACCCAGTACTTC
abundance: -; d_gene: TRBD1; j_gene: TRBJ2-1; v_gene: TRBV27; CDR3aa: CASSLEGAGVAYNEQFF; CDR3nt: TGTGCCAGCAGTTTAGAGGGGGCCGGAGTCGCCTACAATGAGCAGTTCTTC
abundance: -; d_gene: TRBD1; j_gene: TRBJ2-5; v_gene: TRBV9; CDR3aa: CASSSHSGTGGQETQYF; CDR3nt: TGTGCCAGCAGCTCTCATTCTGGGACAGGGGGCCAAGAGACCCAGTACTTC
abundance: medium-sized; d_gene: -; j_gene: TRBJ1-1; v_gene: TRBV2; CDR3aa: CASSEGRGSQPTEAFF; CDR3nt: TGTGCCAGCAGCGAGGGGCGGGGCAGCCAACCCACTGAAGCTTTCTTT
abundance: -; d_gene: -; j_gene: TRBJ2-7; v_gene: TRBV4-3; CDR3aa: CASSQVLGWEQYF; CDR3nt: TGCGCCAGCAGCCAAGTATTAGGGTGGGAGCAGTACTTC
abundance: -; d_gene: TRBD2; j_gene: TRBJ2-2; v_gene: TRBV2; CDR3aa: CASSASLAGGRGELFF; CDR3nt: TGTGCCAGCAGTGCATCGCTGGCGGGAGGTCGTGGGGAGCTGTTTTTT
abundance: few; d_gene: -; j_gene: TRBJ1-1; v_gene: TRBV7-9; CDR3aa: CASSPGRAFF; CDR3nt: TGTGCCAGCAGCCCTGGTCGAGCTTTCTTT
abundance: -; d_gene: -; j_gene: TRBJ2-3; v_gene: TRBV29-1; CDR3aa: CSVALRDTQYF; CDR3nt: TGCAGCGTCGCCCTTCGGGATACGCAGTATTTT
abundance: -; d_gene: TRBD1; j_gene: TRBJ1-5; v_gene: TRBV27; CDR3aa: CASSPSPDRGPNQPQHF; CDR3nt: TGTGCCAGCAGTCCAAGCCCGGACAGGGGGCCCAATCAGCCCCAGCATTTT
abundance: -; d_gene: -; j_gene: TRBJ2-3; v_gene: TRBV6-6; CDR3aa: CASRSSATDTQYF; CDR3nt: TGTGCCAGCAGGTCCAGCGCCACAGATACGCAGTATTTT
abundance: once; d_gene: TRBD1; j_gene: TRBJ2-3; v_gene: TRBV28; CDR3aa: CASSPAVFGTDFTDTQYF; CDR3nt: TGTGCCAGCAGCCCAGCAGTTTTTGGGACAGACTTCACAGATACGCAGTATTTT
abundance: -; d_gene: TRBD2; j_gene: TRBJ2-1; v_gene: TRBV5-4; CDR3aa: CASSKAGGLYNEQFF; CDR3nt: TGTGCCAGCAGCAAAGCGGGAGGGCTGTACAATGAGCAGTTCTTC
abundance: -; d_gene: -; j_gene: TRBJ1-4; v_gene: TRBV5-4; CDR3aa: CASSLASTRGPNEKLFF; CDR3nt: TGTGCCAGCAGCTTGGCATCCACAAGGGGCCCCAATGAAAAACTGTTTTTT
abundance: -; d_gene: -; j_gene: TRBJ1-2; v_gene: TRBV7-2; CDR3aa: CASSLVVLPNGYTF; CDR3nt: TGTGCCAGCAGCTTAGTGGTCTTACCAAATGGCTACACCTTC
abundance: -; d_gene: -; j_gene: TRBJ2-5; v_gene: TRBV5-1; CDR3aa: CASSWGIQETQYF; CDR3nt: TGCGCCAGCAGCTGGGGAATCCAAGAGACCCAGTACTTC
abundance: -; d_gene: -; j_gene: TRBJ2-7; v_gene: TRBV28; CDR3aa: CASSLEVTGYEQYF; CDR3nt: TGTGCCAGCAGTTTGGAGGTTACGGGCTACGAGCAGTACTTC
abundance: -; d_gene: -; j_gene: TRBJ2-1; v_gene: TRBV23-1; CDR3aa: CASSQGLVRLNEQFF; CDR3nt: TGCGCCAGCAGTCAGGGGCTGGTCCGCCTCAATGAGCAGTTCTTC
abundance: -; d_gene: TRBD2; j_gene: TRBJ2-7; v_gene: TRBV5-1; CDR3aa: CASSPGTGTSNEQYF; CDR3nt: TGCGCCAGCAGCCCGGGGACCGGGACTAGCAACGAGCAGTACTTC
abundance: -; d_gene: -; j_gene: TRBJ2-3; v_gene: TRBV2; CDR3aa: CASCRLQGVDTQYF; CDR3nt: TGTGCCAGTTGCCGCCTACAGGGTGTCGATACGCAGTATTTT